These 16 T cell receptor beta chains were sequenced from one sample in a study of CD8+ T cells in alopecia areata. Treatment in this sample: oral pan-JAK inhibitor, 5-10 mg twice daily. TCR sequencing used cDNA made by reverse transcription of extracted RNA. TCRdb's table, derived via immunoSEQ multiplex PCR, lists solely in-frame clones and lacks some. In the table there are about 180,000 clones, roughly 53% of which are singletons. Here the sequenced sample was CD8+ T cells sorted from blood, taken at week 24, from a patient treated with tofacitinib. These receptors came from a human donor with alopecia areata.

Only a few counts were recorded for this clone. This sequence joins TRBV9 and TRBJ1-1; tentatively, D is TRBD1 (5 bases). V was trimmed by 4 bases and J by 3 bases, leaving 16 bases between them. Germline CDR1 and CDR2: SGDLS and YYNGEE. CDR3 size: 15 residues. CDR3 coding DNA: TGTGCCAGCAGCTCCCGGGGCGACCACGACACTGAAGCTTTCTTT. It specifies CASSSRGDHDTEAFF.

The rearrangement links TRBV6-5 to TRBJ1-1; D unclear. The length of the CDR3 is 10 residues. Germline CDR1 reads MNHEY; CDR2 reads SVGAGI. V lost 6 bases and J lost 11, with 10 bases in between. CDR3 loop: CASSGSGAFF. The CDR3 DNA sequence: TGTGCCAGCAGCGGAAGTGGGGCTTTCTTT.

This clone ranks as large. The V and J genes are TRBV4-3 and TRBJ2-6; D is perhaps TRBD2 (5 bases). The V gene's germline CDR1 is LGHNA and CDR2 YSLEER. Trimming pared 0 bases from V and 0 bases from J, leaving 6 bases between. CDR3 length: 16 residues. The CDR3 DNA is TGCGCCAGCAGCCAAGATGGGAGCTCTGGGGCCAACGTCCTGACTTTC. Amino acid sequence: CASSQDGSSGANVLTF.

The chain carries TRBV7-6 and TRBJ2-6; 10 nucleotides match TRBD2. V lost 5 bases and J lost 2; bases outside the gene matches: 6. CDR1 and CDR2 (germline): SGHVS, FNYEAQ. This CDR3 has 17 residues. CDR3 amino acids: CASSPGLAGAGANVLTF. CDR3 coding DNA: TGTGCCAGCAGCCCTGGGCTAGCGGGGGCTGGGGCCAACGTCCTGACTTTC.

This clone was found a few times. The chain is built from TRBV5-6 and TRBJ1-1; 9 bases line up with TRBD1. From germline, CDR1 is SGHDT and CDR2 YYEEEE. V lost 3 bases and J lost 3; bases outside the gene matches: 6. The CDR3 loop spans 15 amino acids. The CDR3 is CASSWGQGWDTEAFF. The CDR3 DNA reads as TGTGCCAGCAGCTGGGGACAGGGATGGGACACTGAAGCTTTCTTT.

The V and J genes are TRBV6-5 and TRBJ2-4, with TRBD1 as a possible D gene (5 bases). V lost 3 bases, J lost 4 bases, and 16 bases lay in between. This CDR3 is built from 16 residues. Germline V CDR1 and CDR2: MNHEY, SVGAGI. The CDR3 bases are TGTGCCAGCAGTTATAAGGCGGACACTCCAAAAAACATTCAGTACTTC. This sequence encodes CASSYKADTPKNIQYF.

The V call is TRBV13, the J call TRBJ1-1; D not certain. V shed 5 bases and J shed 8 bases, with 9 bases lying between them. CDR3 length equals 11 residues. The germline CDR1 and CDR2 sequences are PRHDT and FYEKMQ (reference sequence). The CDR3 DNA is TGTGCCAGCAGCCAGAGCACCGAAGCTTTCTTT. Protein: CASSQSTEAFF.

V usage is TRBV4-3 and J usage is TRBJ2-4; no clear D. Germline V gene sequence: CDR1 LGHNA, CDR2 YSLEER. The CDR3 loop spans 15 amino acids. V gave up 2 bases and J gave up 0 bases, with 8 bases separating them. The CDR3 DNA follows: TGCGCCAGCAGCCAAATTAACGGAGCCAAAAACATTCAGTACTTC. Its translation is CASSQINGAKNIQYF.

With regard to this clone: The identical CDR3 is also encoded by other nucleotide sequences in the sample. CDR3 residues: CASSQDLGEQFF. The CDR3, as DNA: TGCGCCAGCAGCCAAGATCTAGGTGAGCAGTTCTTC. This chain connects TRBV4-3 to TRBJ2-1; D is undetermined. This CDR3 region has 12 residues. Germline assignment: CDR1 LGHNA and CDR2 YSLEER. The V gene lost 0 bases and the J gene lost 9 bases, with 6 bases spanning the gap.

The CDR3 DNA is TGTGCCTGGAGTGTACGGGGGACACCCCTCCACTTT. This encodes CAWSVRGTPLHF. This chain links TRBV30 with TRBJ1-6, with D possibly matching TRBD1 (5 bases). Germline V CDR1 and CDR2: GTSNPN, SVGIG (reference sequence). Trimming took 0 bases from V and 11 from J, leaving 8 bases between them. This CDR3 has 12 residues.

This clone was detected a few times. Here the CDR3 reads CSVDVDSYEQYF. The CDR3 DNA reads TGCAGCGTTGATGTCGACTCCTACGAGCAGTACTTC. The chain joins TRBV29-1 to TRBJ2-7; D is uncertain. The CDR3 is made up of 12 amino acids. Germline V gives CDR1 SQVTM, CDR2 ANQGSEA. V lost 3 bases to trimming and J lost 0 bases, with 6 bases between them.

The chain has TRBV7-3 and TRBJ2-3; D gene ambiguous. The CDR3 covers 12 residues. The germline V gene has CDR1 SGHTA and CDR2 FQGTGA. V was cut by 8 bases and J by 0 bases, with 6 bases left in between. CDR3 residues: CASGYSTDTQYF. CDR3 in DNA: TGTGCCAGCGGCTACAGCACAGATACGCAGTATTTT. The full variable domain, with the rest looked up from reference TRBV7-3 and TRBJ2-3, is GAGVSQTPSNKVTEKGKYVELRCDPISGHTALYWYRQSLGQGPEFLIYFQGTGAADDSGLPNDRFFAVRPEGSVSTLKIQRTERGDSAVYLCASGYSTDTQYFGPGTRLTVL.

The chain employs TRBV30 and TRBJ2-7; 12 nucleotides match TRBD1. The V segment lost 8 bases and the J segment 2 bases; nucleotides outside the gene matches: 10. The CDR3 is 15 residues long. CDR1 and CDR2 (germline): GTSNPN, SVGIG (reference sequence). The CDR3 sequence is CASSLRDRGPYEQYF. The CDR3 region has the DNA TGTGCCAGCAGCTTGAGGGACAGGGGGCCCTACGAGCAGTACTTC.

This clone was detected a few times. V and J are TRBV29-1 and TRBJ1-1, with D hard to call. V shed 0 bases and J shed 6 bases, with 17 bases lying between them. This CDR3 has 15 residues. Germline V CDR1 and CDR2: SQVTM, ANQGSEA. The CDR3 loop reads CSVEDKSGSVAEAFF. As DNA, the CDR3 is TGCAGCGTTGAAGATAAATCGGGGAGTGTCGCTGAAGCTTTCTTT.

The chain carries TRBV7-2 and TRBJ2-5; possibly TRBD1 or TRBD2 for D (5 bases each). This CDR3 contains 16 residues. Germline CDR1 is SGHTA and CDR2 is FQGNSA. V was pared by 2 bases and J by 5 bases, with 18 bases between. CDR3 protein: CASSLYRQAEGETQYF. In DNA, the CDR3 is TGTGCCAGCAGCTTATACCGGCAGGCTGAGGGGGAGACCCAGTACTTC.

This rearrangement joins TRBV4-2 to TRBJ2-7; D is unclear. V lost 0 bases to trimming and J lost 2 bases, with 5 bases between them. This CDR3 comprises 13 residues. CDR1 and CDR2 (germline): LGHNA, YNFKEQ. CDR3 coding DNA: TGTGCCAGCAGCCAAGATGGCACCTACGAGCAGTACTTC. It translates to CASSQDGTYEQYF.